The TCR beta chain under discussion was sequenced for a study of vaccination effects on CD4 cells after COVID-19. Culture proceeded for approximately 10 days, and CD4+ T cells were then isolated. Negative nucleocapsid antibody tests before and after vaccination confirmed no previous SARS-CoV-2 infection. Note on this clone: As yet, its antigen is unknown.

The length of the CDR3 is 11 residues. Germline CDR1 SEHNR, CDR2 FQNEAQ (reference sequence). The V gene lost 6 bases and the J gene lost 5 bases, with 7 bases spanning the gap. Profiled with immunoSEQ multiplex PCR; TCRdb holds only in-frame clones, not every one. This repertoire shows about 53,000 clones, approximately 80% found once; its top ten account for around 2.9%. The origin of this receptor is a human donor who received a COVID-19 vaccine. The sample here was CD4+ T cells from PBMCs cultured without peptide, taken before COVID-19 vaccination. The chain uses TRBV7-9 and TRBJ2-5; no firm D call. The CDR3 DNA sequence: TGTGCCAGCAGGGGGAAGGAGACCCAGTACTTC. Its translation: CASRGKETQYF.